One T cell receptor (beta chain) is described in this entry. No antigen is known for it. This sample was taken from a study of beta chain features in type 1 diabetes. With 3 bases clipped from V and 0 bases from J, the junction kept 2 bases outside the gene matches. The CDR3 has 15 amino acids. The V gene's germline CDR1 is KGHSH and CDR2 LQKENI. One heparinised draw, averaging roughly 110 mL, was taken per donor. Purity of each sorted population was above 95%. Expressed TCRB transcripts were sequenced because the isolated RNA had all been reverse transcribed beforehand. Libraries were prepared by immunoSEQ multiplex PCR; TCRdb keeps only in-frame clonotypes and omits some of them. The sample carries around 150,000 clones, around 8.6% recorded once. Broader study findings: Patients' naive, central memory and regulatory TCRB repertoires appeared more alike than those of healthy donors. Shortening of TCRB CDR3s, moderate but significant, appeared in all four CD4+ subsets of Type 1 diabetes patients.

The J gene is TRBJ2-7, the V gene TRBV18; 10 bases fit TRBD1. This clonotype originated in a woman under 30 with type 1 diabetes. Specimen: central memory CD4+ T cells from blood. Written as DNA, the CDR3 is TGTGCCAGCTCACCGGGGACAGGGGTCTCCTACGAGCAGTACTTC. Protein product: CASSPGTGVSYEQYF. The full variable domain, in which reference TRBV18 and TRBJ2-7 provide the parts outside the CDR3, is NAGVMQNPRHLVRRRGQEARLRCSPMKGHSHVYWYRQLPEEGLKFMVYLQKENIIDESGMPKERFSAEFPKEGPSILRIQQVVRGDSAAYFCASSPGTGVSYEQYFGPGTRLTVT.